This T cell receptor beta chain stems from a study of metastatic and nonmetastatic thyroid tumors. Study summary: Where malignant and benign thyroid patients were concerned, repertoires were compared across blood and tumor or nodule tissue.

With MiXCR, TCRdb called clones anew from the PCR reads. Of tens of thousands of clones listed, 4% are singletons. Germline V lookup: CDR1 SGHRS, CDR2 YFSETQ. V was pared by 5 bases and J by 1 base, with 3 bases between. The CDR3 is 11 residues long. All patients were untreated before thyroid surgery. The sequencing input was blood. The TCR sequence derives from a female donor with papillary thyroid cancer or a benign thyroid nodule (not recorded which). Some clones in this sample may be carry-over from other donors' samples. V gene TRBV5-1 combines with J gene TRBJ1-1; no definite D call. The CDR3 sequence: CASRENTEAFF. CDR3 nucleotide sequence: TGCGCCAGCAGGGAGAACACTGAAGCTTTCTTT.